These 2 T cell receptor beta chains were all obtained from the same sample, sequenced in a study of T and B cells in COVID-19 patients (dated by TCRdb to 2020 to 2022). TRB repertoires were amplified from approximately 250-500 ng of genomic DNA extracted from blood. Sequenced using an Illumina MiSeq. Multiplex PCR with BIOMED2 TRB-A/B primer pools was used to amplify TRB rearrangements. In TCRdb, the public reads were trimmed at Q25 with fastp and aligned with MiXCR, with productive beta chains retained. Entries that share a CDR3 protein sequence are merged under the most common genes and DNA. The sample table lists approximately 5,100 distinct CDR3 sequences, 30% to 40% of them with a count of one. The ten top clones hold less than 30% of the sample. The sequencing input was blood. These receptor sequences come from a human donor who had recovered from COVID-19.

The chain is built from TRBV19 and TRBJ2-1; D not resolved. The V gene lost 9 bases and the J gene lost 6 bases, with 21 bases spanning the gap. CDR3 length: 15 residues. Germline CDR1 is LNHDA and CDR2 is SQIVND (reference sequence). The CDR3 DNA is TGTGCCAGCAGCTTCCCAAGACGACTCGGCAATGAGCAGTTCTTC. It encodes CASSFPRRLGNEQFF. Looking up the rest from reference TRBV19 and TRBJ2-1 gives the full variable domain: DGGITQSPKYLFRKEGQNVTLSCEQNLNHDAMYWYRQDPGQGLRLIYYSQIVNDFQKGDIAEGYSVSREKKESFPLTVTSAQKNPTAFYLCASSFPRRLGNEQFFGPGTRLTVL.

V and J are TRBV6-2 or TRBV6-3 and TRBJ2-4, with TRBD2 identical over 9 bases. V shed 5 bases, J shed 4 bases, and the junction held 9 bases outside the gene matches. The CDR3 length is 16 residues. The germline gives CDR1 MNHEY, CDR2 SVGEGT. The CDR3 DNA follows: TGTGCCAGCAGTCCGTGGGCTAGCGGGGTTAAAAACATTCAGTACTTC. Encoded protein: CASSPWASGVKNIQYF.